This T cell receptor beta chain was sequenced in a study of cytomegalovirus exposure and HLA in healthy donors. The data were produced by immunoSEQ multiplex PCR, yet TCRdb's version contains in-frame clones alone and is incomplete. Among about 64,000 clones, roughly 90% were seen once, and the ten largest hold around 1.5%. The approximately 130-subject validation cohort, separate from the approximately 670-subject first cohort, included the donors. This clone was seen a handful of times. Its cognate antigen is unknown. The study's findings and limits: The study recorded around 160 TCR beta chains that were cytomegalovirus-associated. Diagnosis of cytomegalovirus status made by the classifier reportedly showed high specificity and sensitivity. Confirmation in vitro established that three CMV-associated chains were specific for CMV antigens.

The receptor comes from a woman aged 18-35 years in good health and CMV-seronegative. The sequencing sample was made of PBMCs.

DNA of the CDR3: TGTGCCAGCTCACCGCGGACTAGCGGGAGTCTACGTACGAACAATGAGCAGTTCTTC. Its protein product is CASSPRTSGSLRTNNEQFF. This sequence joins TRBV18 and TRBJ2-1, with 13 bases fitting TRBD2. The length of the CDR3 is 19 residues. From germline, CDR1 is KGHSH and CDR2 LQKENI. With V trimmed by 3 bases and J by 5 bases, 13 bases remained unmatched.